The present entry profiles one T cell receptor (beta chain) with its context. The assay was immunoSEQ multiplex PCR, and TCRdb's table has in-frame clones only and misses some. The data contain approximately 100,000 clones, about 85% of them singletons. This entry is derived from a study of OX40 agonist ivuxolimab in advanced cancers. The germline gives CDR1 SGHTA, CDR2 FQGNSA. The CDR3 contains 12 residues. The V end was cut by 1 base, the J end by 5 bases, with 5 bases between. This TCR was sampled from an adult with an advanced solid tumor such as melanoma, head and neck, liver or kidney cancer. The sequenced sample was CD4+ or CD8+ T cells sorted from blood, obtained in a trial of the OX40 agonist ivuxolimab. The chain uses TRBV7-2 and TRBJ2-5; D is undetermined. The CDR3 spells CASSLVHETQYF. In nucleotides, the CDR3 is TGTGCCAGCAGCTTAGTTCACGAGACCCAGTACTTC.